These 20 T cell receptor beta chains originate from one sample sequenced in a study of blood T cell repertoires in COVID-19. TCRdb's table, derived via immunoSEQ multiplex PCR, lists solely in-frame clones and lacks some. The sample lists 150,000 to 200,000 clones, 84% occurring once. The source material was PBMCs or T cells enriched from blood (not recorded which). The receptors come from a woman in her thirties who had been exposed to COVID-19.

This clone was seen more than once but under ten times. Here the CDR3 reads CSAIDTEAFF. The DNA for the CDR3 is TGCAGTGCCATAGACACTGAAGCTTTCTTT. The gene calls are TRBV20-1 and TRBJ1-1; D remains unclear. CDR3 length: 10 residues. V dropped 6 bases and J dropped 3 bases, with 5 bases sitting between them. Germline V gives CDR1 DFQATT, CDR2 SNEGSKA (reference sequence).

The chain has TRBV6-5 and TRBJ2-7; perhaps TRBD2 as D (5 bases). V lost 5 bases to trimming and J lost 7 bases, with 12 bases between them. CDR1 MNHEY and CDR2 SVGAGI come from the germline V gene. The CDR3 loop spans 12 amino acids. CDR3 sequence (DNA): TGTGCCAGCAGTCGCACAACGGGGGAGCAGTACTTC. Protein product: CASSRTTGEQYF.

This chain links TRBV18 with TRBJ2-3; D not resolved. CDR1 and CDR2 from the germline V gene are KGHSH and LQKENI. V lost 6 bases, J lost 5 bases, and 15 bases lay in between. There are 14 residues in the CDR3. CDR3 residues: CASSYRRAQDTQYF. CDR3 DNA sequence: TGTGCCAGCTCCTACCGTCGAGCCCAAGATACGCAGTATTTT.

The CDR3 nucleotides are TGTGCCAGCAGCTTAGACAGGGAGTTCGATGGCTACACCTTC. Translation: CASSLDREFDGYTF. This chain uses TRBV7-9 with TRBJ1-2; D possibly corresponds to TRBD1 (6 bases). CDR1 is SEHNR and CDR2 is FQNEAQ in the germline V gene (reference sequence). V was clipped by 1 base and J by 6 bases, with 12 bases between them. The CDR3 has 14 amino acids.

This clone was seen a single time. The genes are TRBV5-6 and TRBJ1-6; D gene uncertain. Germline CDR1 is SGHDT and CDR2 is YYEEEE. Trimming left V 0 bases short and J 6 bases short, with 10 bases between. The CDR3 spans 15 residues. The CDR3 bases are TGTGCCAGCAGCTTGGAAACGGGGAGTAATTCACCCCTCCACTTT. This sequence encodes CASSLETGSNSPLHF.

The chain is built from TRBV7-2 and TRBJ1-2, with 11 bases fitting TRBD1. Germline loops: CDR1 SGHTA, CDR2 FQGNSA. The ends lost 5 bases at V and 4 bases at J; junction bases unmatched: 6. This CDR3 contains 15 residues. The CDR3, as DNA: TGTGCCAGCAGCGGACGGGACAGGGGGACCTATGGCTACACCTTC. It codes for CASSGRDRGTYGYTF.

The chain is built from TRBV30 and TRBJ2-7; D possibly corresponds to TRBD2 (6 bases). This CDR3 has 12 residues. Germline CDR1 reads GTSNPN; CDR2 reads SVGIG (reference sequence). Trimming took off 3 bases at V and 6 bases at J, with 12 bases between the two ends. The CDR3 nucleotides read TGTGCCTGGAGATCCGGGGGAAGCGAGCAGTACTTC. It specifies CAWRSGGSEQYF.

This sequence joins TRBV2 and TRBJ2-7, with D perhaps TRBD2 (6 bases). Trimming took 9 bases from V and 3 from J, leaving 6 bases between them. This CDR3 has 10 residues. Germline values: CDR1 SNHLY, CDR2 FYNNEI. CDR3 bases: TGTGCCAGGGGGGGCTACGAGCAGTACTTC. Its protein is CARGGYEQYF. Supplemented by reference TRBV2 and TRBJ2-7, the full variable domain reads EPEVTQTPSHQVTQMGQEVILRCVPISNHLYFYWYRQILGQKVEFLVSFYNNEISEKSEIFDDQFSVERPDGSNFTLKIRSTKLEDSAMYFCARGGYEQYFGPGTRLTVT.

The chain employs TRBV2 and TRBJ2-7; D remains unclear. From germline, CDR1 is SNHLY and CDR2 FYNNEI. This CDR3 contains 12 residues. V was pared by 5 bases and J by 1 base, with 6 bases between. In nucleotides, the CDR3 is TGTGCCAGCAGTTCGAGTTCCTACGAGCAGTACTTC. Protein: CASSSSSYEQYF.

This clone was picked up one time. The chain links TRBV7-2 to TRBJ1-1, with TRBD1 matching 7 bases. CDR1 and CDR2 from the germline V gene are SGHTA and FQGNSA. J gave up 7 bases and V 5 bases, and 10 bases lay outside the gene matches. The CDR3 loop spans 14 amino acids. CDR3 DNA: TGTGCCAGCAGCCCTGACAGGGCCCGTGTTGAAGCTTTCTTT. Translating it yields CASSPDRARVEAFF.

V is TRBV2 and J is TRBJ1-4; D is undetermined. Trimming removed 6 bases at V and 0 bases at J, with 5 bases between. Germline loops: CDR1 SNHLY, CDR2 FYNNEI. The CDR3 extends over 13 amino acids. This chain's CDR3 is CASSRTTNEKLFF. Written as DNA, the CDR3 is TGTGCCAGCAGCAGGACAACTAATGAAAAACTGTTTTTT.

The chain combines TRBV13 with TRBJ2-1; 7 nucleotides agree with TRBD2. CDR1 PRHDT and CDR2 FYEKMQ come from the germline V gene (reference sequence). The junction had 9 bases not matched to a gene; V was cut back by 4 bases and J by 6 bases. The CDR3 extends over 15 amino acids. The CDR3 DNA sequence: TGTGCCAGCAGCTCAGTAACCGGGACTACCAATGAGCAGTTCTTC. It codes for CASSSVTGTTNEQFF. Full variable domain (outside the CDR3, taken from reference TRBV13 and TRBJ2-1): AAGVIQSPRHLIKEKRETATLKCYPIPRHDTVYWYQQGPGQDPQFLISFYEKMQSDKGSIPDRFSAQQFSDYHSELNMSSLELGDSALYFCASSSVTGTTNEQFFGPGTRLTVL.

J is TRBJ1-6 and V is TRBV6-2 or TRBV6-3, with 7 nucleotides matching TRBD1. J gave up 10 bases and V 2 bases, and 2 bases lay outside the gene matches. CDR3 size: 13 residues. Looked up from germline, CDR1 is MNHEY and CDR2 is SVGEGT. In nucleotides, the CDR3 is TGTGCCAGCAGTTACGACAGGGACTCACCCCTCCACTTT. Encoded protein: CASSYDRDSPLHF.

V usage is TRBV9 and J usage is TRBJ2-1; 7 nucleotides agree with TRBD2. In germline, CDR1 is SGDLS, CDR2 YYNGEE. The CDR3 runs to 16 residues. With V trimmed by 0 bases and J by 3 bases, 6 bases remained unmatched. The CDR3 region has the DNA TGTGCCAGCAGCGTAGTTCCGGGGGGTATCTACAATGAGCAGTTCTTC. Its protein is CASSVVPGGIYNEQFF. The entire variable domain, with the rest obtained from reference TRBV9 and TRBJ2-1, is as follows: DSGVTQTPKHLITATGQRVTLRCSPRSGDLSVYWYQQSLDQGLQFLIQYYNGEERAKGNILERFSAQQFPDLHSELNLSSLELGDSALYFCASSVVPGGIYNEQFFGPGTRLTVL.

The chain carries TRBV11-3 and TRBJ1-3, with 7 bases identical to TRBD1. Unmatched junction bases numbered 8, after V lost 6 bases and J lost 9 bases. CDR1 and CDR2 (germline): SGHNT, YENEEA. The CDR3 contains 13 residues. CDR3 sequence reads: CASSHGTEATIYF. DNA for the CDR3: TGTGCCAGCAGTCATGGGACAGAGGCCACCATATATTTT.

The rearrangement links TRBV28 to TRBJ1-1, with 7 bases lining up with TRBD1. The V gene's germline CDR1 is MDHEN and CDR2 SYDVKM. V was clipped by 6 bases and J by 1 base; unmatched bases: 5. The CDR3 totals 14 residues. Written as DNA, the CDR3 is TGTGCCAGCAGCCTAGGGACAGCGAACACTGAAGCTTTCTTT. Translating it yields CASSLGTANTEAFF.

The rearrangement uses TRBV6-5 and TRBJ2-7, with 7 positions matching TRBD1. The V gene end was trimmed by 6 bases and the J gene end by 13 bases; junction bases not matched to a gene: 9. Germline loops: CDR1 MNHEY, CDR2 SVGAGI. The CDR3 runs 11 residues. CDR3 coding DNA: TGTGCCAGCAGCTCTGGGACAGTTTACTACTTC. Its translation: CASSSGTVYYF.

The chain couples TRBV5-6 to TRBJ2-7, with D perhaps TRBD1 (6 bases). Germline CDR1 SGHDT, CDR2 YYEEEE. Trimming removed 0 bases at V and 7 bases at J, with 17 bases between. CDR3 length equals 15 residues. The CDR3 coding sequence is TGTGCCAGCAGCTTGGACGGCACAAACAGGGAGGAGCAGTACTTC. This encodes CASSLDGTNREEQYF.

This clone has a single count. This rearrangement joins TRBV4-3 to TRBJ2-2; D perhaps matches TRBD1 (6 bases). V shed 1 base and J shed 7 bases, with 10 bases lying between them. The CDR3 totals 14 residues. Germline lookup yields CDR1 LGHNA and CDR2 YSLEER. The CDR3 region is CASSQAGVGGELFF. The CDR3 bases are TGCGCCAGCAGCCAAGCAGGGGTTGGCGGGGAGCTGTTTTTT.

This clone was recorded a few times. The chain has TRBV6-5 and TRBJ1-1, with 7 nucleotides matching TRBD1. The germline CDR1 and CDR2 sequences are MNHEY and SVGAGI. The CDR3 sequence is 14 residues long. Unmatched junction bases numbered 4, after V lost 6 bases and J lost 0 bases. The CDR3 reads CASRMDRMNTEAFF. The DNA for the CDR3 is TGTGCCAGCAGGATGGACAGGATGAACACTGAAGCTTTCTTT.